This TCR beta chain was recorded in a study of T cell repertoires in cytomegalovirus infection. Overall study context: Alongside well-studied HLA-B-restricted CMV epitopes, recently identified HLA-C-restricted CMV epitopes were also used. Study-wide results and limits: HLA-C-restricted CMV clonotypes gave the most frequent clonotype in two of eight donors. Identification of carriers of CMV plus the relevant HLA was achieved through cumulative public TCR beta family frequency.

Germline values: CDR1 SGHTA, CDR2 FQGNSA. The CDR3 length is 14 residues. V was trimmed by 5 bases and J by 3 bases, leaving 11 bases between them. TCRdb re-called the reads with MiXCR, one entry per CDR3 protein. The sample contains roughly 220,000 distinct CDR3 sequences, around two fifths of which appear only once. Regarding this clonotype: The antigen remains undetermined.

J is TRBJ1-5 and V is TRBV7-2; D unclear. The sequences come from CD8+ T cells from cultured PBMCs, collected from culture after CMV antigen stimulation. This receptor was taken from a human donor in good health (CMV status not recorded). Some clones in this sample may be carry-over from other donors' samples. The CDR3 spells CASSDTYNNQPQHF. CDR3 nucleotides: TGTGCCAGCAGCGACACTTATAACAATCAGCCCCAGCATTTT.